The 10 T cell receptor beta chains presented below share a single source sample, sequenced in a study of T cell responses to AZD1222 COVID-19 vaccine. The table came from immunoSEQ multiplex PCR; TCRdb's copy has only in-frame clones and leaves some out. The table records 140,000 to 150,000 clones, 93% of them present only once. This specimen was peripheral blood, taken on day 0 of AZD1222 vaccination. The receptors derive from an adult in good health.

V and J are TRBV5-4 and TRBJ1-1; D gene uncertain. CDR3 length: 15 amino acids. Trimming removed 0 bases at V and 1 base at J, with 10 bases between. Germline V CDR1 and CDR2: SGHNT, YYREEE (reference sequence). The CDR3 DNA is TGTGCCAGCAGCTTGGGTGGGGTGGGGAACACTGAAGCTTTCTTT. Encoded protein: CASSLGGVGNTEAFF.

This chain joins TRBV15 and TRBJ1-1; perhaps TRBD1 as D (5 bases). V dropped 1 base and J dropped 7 bases, with 19 bases sitting between them. The CDR3 has 16 residues. Germline lookup yields CDR1 LNHNV and CDR2 YYDKDF (reference sequence). CDR3 sequence reads: CATSRARDPEMGEAFF. CDR3 DNA: TGTGCCACCAGCAGAGCTCGGGACCCCGAAATGGGTGAAGCTTTCTTT. The variable domain in full, with the rest retrieved from reference TRBV15 and TRBJ1-1, is DAMVIQNPRYQVTQFGKPVTLSCSQTLNHNVMYWYQQKSSQAPKLLFHYYDKDFNNEADTPDNFQSRRPNTSFCFLDIRSPGLGDTAMYLCATSRARDPEMGEAFFGQGTRLTVV.

The chain is built from TRBV5-1 and TRBJ2-3, with D possibly called TRBD1 or TRBD2 (5 bases each). Trimming removed 3 bases at V and 8 bases at J, with 16 bases between. CDR3 length equals 14 residues. Germline V gene sequence: CDR1 SGHRS, CDR2 YFSETQ. DNA of the CDR3: TGCGCCAGCAGCTCCGGGACGGGATTTGGTACGCAGTATTTT. It codes for CASSSGTGFGTQYF. The variable domain in full, with the rest retrieved from reference TRBV5-1 and TRBJ2-3, is KAGVTQTPRYLIKTRGQQVTLSCSPISGHRSVSWYQQTPGQGLQFLFEYFSETQRNKGNFPGRFSGRQFSNSRSEMNVSTLELGDSALYLCASSSGTGFGTQYFGPGTRLTVL.

V is TRBV2 and J is TRBJ1-3, with D unclear. V was trimmed by 5 bases and J by 9 bases, leaving 11 bases between them. The CDR3 has 12 residues. Per the germline V gene, CDR1 is SNHLY and CDR2 is FYNNEI. CDR3 region: CASSYFLGTIYF. The CDR3 DNA reads TGTGCCAGCAGTTACTTCCTAGGCACCATATATTTT.

The V call is TRBV5-1, the J call TRBJ1-2; D might be TRBD1 (6 bases). The CDR3 is 14 residues long. V lost 4 bases to trimming and J lost 2 bases, with 12 bases between them. Germline V gives CDR1 SGHRS, CDR2 YFSETQ. In DNA form, the CDR3 reads TGCGCCAGCAGCACGACAGGACTGAACTATGGCTACACCTTC. It codes for CASSTTGLNYGYTF.

The V and J genes are TRBV4-2 and TRBJ1-4, with 7 bases fitting TRBD1. The CDR3 consists of 21 residues. Germline V CDR1 and CDR2: LGHNA, YNFKEQ. With 4 bases clipped from V and 0 bases from J, the junction kept 20 bases outside the gene matches. The CDR3 here is CASSPKFVPGAGGATNEKLFF. In DNA form, the CDR3 reads TGTGCCAGCAGCCCTAAGTTCGTCCCCGGGGCAGGGGGTGCAACTAATGAAAAACTGTTTTTT.

The rearrangement joins TRBV7-2 to TRBJ2-3; tentatively, D is TRBD1 (5 bases). The V end lost 4 bases, the J end lost 1 base, and 15 bases lay between the germline ends. The CDR3 extends over 16 amino acids. CDR1 and CDR2 (germline): SGHTA, FQGNSA. The CDR3 loop reads CASSWQGTPGTDTQYF. The CDR3 DNA follows: TGTGCCAGCAGCTGGCAGGGTACCCCCGGCACAGATACGCAGTATTTT.

V is TRBV11-2 and J is TRBJ2-7, with D uncertain. Per germline, CDR1 SGHAT and CDR2 FQNNGV. V lost 0 bases to trimming and J lost 3 bases, with 12 bases between them. This CDR3 has 15 residues. The DNA for the CDR3 is TGTGCCAGCAGCTTAGACGGCCAATCACGCTACGAGCAGTACTTC. It specifies CASSLDGQSRYEQYF.

The table lists this clone with a count of one. The V call is TRBV6-5, the J call TRBJ1-4; no firm D call. The CDR3 has 14 amino acids. Germline CDR1 reads MNHEY; CDR2 reads SVGAGI. Trimming cost V 3 bases and J 7 bases, with 12 bases left between them. CDR3 region: CASSYTQRGEKLFF. CDR3 coding DNA: TGTGCCAGCAGTTATACCCAGCGGGGTGAAAAACTGTTTTTT.

The chain links TRBV7-2 to TRBJ2-5; 13 bases line up with TRBD2. Trimming at V came to 5 bases and at J to 4 bases, leaving 7 bases not matched to a gene. This CDR3 comprises 16 residues. Germline loops: CDR1 SGHTA, CDR2 FQGNSA. This chain's CDR3 is CASSGRGLAGRETQYF. CDR3 bases: TGTGCCAGCAGCGGCCGGGGACTAGCGGGGAGAGAGACCCAGTACTTC. Drawing the rest from reference TRBV7-2 and TRBJ2-5, the complete variable domain is GAGVSQSPSNKVTEKGKDVELRCDPISGHTALYWYRQSLGQGLEFLIYFQGNSAPDKSGLPSDRFSAERTGGSVSTLTIQRTQQEDSAVYLCASSGRGLAGRETQYFGPGTRLLVL.